The rows below give T cell receptor beta chains drawn from one sample of a study of a mutant IDH1 vaccine in newly diagnosed glioma. Antigens of these TCRs are unknown. Libraries were prepared by immunoSEQ multiplex PCR; TCRdb keeps only in-frame clonotypes and omits some of them. The table shows approximately 81,000 clones, with 65% to 90% occurring only once. The material sequenced was PBMCs, taken from a glioma patient whose treatment included an IDH1 peptide vaccine. The source of these receptors is a man aged 25 to 40 with glioma. Some clones in this sample may be carry-over from other donors' samples. CDR3s include the opening cysteine and the closing phenylalanine or tryptophan. Size is omitted from some rows. Given values are once, few, many or a class for expanded clones.

>TRBV2|NA
CASSGARYNEQFF
>TRBV28|NA
CASRLTSEYEQYF
>TRBV9|NA
CASSPIGRTHTGELFF
>TRBV20-1|once
CSAGYQETQYF
>TRBV15|NA
CATSGEETQYF
>TRBV18|NA
CASSPQRQGSAFF
>TRBV9|NA
CASSVGQFNTEAFF
>TRBV4-1|NA
CASSPFTRGNTDTQYF
>TRBV5-4|NA
CASSINLAGPGETQYF
>TRBV5-1|NA
CASNREPGNTIYF
>TRBV27|NA
CASSPTGDTEAFF
>TRBV19|NA
CASSPGLGGSGELFF
>TRBV11-2|NA
CASSLVSSYNSPLHF
>TRBV30|NA
CAWGSLSGRTDTQYF
>TRBV28|few
CASTSRDSYGYTF
>TRBV25-1|NA
CASSESWGVGNSPLHF
>TRBV30|NA
CAFSRLLWDTQYF
>TRBV10-3|few
CAISESGGSGADTQYF
>TRBV2|NA
CASSAARGAVGSPLHF
>TRBV27|NA
CASSLRVLGDTQYF
>TRBV5-4|NA
CASSTGGEGYGYTF
>TRBV27|NA
CASSLSLNTEAFF
>TRBV7-9|NA
CASSLGGTGANVLTF
>TRBV29-1|NA
CSVEPSSGANVLTF
>TRBV20-1|NA
CSANWIIEQYF
>TRBV29-1|NA
CSVLQGEDQPQHF
>TRBV5-1|NA
CASSSTGENTEAFF
>TRBV2|NA
CASPGRGGQYF
>TRBV5-1|NA
CASSPGGGSYNEQFF